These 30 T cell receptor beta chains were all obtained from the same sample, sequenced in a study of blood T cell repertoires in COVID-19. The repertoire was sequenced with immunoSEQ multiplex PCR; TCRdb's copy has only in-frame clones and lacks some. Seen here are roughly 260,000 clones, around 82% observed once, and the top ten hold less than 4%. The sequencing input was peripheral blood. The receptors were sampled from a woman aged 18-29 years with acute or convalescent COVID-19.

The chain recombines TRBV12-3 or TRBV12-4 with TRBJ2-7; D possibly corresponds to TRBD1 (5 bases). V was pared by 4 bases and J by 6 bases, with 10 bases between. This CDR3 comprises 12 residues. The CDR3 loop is CASSYQGGEQYF. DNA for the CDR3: TGTGCCAGCAGTTATCAGGGTGGCGAGCAGTACTTC.

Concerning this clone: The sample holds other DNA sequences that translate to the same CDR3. CDR3 sequence (DNA): TGTGCCAGCAGTTTAGGTAGGAACACTGAAGCTTTCTTT. Residues: CASSLGRNTEAFF. This sequence joins TRBV27 and TRBJ1-1; no firm D call. V lost 2 bases and J 1 base, leaving 5 bases between the germline ends. The CDR3 extends over 13 amino acids. Germline V gene data show CDR1 as MNHEY and CDR2 as SMNVEV (reference sequence).

The CDR3 nucleotides read TGTGCCAGCAGCTCGACAGGGACGGGGGAGACCCAGTACTTC. This codes for CASSSTGTGETQYF. The chain uses TRBV7-3 and TRBJ2-5, with 7 nucleotides matching TRBD1. There are 14 residues in the CDR3. From germline, CDR1 is SGHTA and CDR2 FQGTGA. The junction had 7 bases not matched to a gene; V was cut back by 4 bases and J by 5 bases.

CDR3 coding DNA: TGTGCCAGCAGCTCCCCCACAGGGGGAAACTATGGCTACACCTTC. This translates into CASSSPTGGNYGYTF. This chain joins TRBV7-9 and TRBJ1-2; 8 bases are a match to TRBD1. CDR1 and CDR2 from the germline V gene are SEHNR and FQNEAQ (reference sequence). This CDR3 comprises 15 residues. J was trimmed by 2 bases and V by 4 bases; bases with no gene match: 6.

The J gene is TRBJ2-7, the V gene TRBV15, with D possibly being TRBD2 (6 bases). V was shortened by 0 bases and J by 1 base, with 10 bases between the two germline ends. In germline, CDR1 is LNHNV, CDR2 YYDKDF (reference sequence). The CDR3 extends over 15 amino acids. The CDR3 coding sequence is TGTGCCACCAGCAGAGATCTCGGGACTTCCTACGAGCAGTACTTC. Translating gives CATSRDLGTSYEQYF. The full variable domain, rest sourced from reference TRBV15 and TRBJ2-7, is DAMVIQNPRYQVTQFGKPVTLSCSQTLNHNVMYWYQQKSSQAPKLLFHYYDKDFNNEADTPDNFQSRRPNTSFCFLDIRSPGLGDTAMYLCATSRDLGTSYEQYFGPGTRLTVT.

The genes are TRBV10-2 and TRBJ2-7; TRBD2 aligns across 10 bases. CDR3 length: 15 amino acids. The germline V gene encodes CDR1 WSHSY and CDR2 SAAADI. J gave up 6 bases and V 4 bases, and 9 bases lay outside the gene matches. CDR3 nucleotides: TGCGCCAGCAGTGTTCCCCTAGCGGGAGCGTTCGAGCAGTACTTC. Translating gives CASSVPLAGAFEQYF.

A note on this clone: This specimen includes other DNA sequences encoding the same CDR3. As DNA, the CDR3 is TGTGCCAGCAGTTATGGGGCCTCCTACGAGCAGTACTTC. It translates to CASSYGASYEQYF. The V call is TRBV6-5, the J call TRBJ2-7; D is perhaps TRBD1 (5 bases). This CDR3 region has 13 residues. V lost 3 bases and J 0 bases, leaving 6 bases between the germline ends. Germline loops: CDR1 MNHEY, CDR2 SVGAGI.

In DNA form, the CDR3 reads TGTGCCAGCAAACGCGGAACTAGCGGGACCTACGAGCAGTACTTC. Encoded protein: CASKRGTSGTYEQYF. The chain joins TRBV6-5 to TRBJ2-7; 10 bases are shared with TRBD2. The germline CDR1 and CDR2 sequences are MNHEY and SVGAGI. The V segment lost 7 bases and the J segment 2 bases; nucleotides outside the gene matches: 8. The CDR3 covers 15 residues.

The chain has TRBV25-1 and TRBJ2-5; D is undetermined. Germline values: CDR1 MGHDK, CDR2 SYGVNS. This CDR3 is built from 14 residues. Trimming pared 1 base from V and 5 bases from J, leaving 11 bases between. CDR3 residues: CASSEFRSKETQYF. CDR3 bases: TGTGCCAGCAGTGAATTTCGCAGTAAGGAGACCCAGTACTTC.

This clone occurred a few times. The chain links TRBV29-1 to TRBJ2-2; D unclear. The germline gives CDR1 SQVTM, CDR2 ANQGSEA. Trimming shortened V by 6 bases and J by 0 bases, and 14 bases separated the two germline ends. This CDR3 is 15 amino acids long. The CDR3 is CSVQAGNANTGELFF. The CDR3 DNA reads TGCAGCGTCCAAGCAGGCAACGCGAACACCGGGGAGCTGTTTTTT.

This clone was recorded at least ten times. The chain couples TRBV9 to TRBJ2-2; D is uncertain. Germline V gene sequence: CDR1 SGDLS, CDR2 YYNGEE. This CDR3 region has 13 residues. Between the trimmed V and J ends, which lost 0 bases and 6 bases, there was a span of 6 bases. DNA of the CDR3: TGTGCCAGCAGCGTAGTTGAGGCCGGGGAGCTGTTTTTT. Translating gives CASSVVEAGELFF. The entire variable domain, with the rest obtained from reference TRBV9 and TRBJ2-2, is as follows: DSGVTQTPKHLITATGQRVTLRCSPRSGDLSVYWYQQSLDQGLQFLIQYYNGEERAKGNILERFSAQQFPDLHSELNLSSLELGDSALYFCASSVVEAGELFFGEGSRLTVL.

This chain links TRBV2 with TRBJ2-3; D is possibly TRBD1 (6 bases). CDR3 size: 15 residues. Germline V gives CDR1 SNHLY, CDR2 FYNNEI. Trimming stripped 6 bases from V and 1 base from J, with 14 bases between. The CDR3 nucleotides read TGTGCCAGCAGCCTCACAGGGTTAGGCACAGATACGCAGTATTTT. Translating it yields CASSLTGLGTDTQYF.

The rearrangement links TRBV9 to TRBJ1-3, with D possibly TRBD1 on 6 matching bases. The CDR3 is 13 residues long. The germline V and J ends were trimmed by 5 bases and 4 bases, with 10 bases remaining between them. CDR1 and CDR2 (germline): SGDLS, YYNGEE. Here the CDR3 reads CASSTGFGNTIYF. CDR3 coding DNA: TGTGCCAGCAGTACAGGGTTCGGAAACACCATATATTTT.

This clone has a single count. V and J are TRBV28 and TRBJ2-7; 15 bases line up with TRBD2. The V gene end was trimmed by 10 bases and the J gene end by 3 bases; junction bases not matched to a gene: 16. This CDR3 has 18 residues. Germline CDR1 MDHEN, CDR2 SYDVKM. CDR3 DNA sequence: TGTGCCATAAGCACCGGGACTAGCGGGAGGATGTATGGCTACGAGCAGTACTTC. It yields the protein CAISTGTSGRMYGYEQYF.

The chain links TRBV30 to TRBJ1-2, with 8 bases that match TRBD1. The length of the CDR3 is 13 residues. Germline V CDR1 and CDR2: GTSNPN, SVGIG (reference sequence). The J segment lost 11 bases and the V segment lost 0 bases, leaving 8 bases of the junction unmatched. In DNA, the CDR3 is TGTGCCTGGAGTGTTCAGGGGGCGGTGGGTTACACCTTC. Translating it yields CAWSVQGAVGYTF.

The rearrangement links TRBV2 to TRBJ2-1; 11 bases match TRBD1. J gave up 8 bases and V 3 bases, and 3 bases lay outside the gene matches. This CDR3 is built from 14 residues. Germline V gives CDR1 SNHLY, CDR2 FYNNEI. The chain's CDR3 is CASSEDRGLHEQFF. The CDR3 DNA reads TGTGCCAGCAGTGAGGACAGGGGGCTTCATGAGCAGTTCTTC.

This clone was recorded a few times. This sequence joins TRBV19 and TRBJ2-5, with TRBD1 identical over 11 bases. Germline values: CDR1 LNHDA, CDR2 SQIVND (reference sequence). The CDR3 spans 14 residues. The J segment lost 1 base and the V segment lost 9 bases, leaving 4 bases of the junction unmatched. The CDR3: CASRDRGGQETQYF. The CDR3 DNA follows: TGTGCCAGCCGGGACAGGGGGGGCCAAGAGACCCAGTACTTC.

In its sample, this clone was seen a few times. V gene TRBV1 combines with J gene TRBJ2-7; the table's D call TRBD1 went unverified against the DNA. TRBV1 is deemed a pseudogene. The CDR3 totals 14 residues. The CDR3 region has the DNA TGCACCAGCAGCCTCTTGGACAGGACCTACGAGCAGTACTTC. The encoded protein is CTSSLLDRTYEQYF.

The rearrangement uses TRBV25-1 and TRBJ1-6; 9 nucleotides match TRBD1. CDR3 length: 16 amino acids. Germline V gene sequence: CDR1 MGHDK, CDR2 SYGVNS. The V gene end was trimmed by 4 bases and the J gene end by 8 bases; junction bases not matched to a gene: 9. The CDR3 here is CASSGEGQGFYSPLHF. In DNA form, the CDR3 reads TGTGCCAGCAGTGGAGAGGGACAGGGATTTTATTCACCCCTCCACTTT.

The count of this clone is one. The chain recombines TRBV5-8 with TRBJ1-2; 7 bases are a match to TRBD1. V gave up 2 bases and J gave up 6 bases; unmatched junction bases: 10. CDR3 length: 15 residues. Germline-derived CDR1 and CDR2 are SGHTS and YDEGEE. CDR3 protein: CASSLSYGQENGYTF. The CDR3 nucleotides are TGTGCCAGCAGCTTAAGTTACGGACAGGAAAATGGCTACACCTTC. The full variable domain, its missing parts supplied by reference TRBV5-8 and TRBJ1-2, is EAGVTQSPTHLIKTRGQQATLRCSPISGHTSVYWYQQALGLGLQFLLWYDEGEERNRGNFPPRFSGRQFPNYSSELNVNALELEDSALYLCASSLSYGQENGYTFGSGTRLTVV.

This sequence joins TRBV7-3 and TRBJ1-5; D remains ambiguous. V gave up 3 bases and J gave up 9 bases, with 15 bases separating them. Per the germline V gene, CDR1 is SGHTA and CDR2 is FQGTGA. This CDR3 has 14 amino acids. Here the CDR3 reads CASSFIGVGRPQHF. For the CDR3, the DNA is TGTGCCAGCAGCTTTATCGGGGTCGGGCGGCCCCAGCATTTT.

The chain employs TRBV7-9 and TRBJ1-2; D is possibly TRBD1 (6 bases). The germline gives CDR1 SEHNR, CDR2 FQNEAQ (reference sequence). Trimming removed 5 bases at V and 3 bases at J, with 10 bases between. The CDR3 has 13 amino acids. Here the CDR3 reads CASSPGGHYGYTF. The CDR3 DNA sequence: TGTGCCAGCAGCCCCGGGGGGCACTATGGCTACACCTTC.

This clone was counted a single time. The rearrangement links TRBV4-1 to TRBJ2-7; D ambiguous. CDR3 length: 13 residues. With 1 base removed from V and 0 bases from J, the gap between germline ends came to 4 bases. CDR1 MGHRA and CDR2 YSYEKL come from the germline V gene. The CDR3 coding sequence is TGCGCCAGCAGCCAAGTACTCTCCTACGAGCAGTACTTC. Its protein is CASSQVLSYEQYF.

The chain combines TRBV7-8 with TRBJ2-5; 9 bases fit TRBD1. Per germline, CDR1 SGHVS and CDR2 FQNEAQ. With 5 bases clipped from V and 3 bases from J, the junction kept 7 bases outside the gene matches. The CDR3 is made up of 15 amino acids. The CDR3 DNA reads TGTGCCAGCAGCCTAATGGGACAGGGAAAAGAGACCCAGTACTTC. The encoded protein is CASSLMGQGKETQYF.

Here the CDR3 DNA reads TGTGCCACCAGCACCCCAATACTTCGCTCTGGAAACACCATATATTTT. Its translation: CATSTPILRSGNTIYF. The rearrangement joins TRBV15 to TRBJ1-3; no clear D. Deletions cut 4 bases from V and 0 bases from J, with 13 bases between. The germline CDR1 and CDR2 sequences are LNHNV and YYDKDF (reference sequence). The CDR3 runs 16 residues.

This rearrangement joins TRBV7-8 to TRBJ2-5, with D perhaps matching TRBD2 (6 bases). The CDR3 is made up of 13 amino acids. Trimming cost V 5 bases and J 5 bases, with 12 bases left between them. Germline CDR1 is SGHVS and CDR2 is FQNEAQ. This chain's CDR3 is CASSRLGAETQYF. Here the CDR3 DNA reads TGTGCCAGCAGCCGACTAGGCGCGGAGACCCAGTACTTC.

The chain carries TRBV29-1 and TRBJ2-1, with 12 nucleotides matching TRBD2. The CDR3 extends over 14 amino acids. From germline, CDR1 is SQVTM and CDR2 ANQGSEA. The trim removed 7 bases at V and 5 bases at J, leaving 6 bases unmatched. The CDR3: CSAWTSGINNEQFF. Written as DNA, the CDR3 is TGCAGCGCCTGGACTAGCGGGATAAACAATGAGCAGTTCTTC.

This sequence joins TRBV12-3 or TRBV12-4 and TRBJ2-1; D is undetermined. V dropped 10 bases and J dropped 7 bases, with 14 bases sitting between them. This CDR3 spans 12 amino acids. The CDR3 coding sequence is TGTGCCACCCGATACCTCGGGAATGAGCAGTTCTTC. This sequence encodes CATRYLGNEQFF.

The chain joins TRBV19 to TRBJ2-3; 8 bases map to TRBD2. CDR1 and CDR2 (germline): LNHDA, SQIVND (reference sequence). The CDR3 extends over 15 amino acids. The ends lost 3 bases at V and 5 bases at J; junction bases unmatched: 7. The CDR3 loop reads CASSIVAGRGDTQYF. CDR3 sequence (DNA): TGTGCCAGTAGTATTGTAGCGGGGCGTGGAGATACGCAGTATTTT.

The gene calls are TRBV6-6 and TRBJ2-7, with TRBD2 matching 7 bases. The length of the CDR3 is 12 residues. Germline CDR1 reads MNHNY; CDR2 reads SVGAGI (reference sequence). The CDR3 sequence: CATGGQFYEQYF. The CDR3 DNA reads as TGTGCGACGGGAGGTCAATTCTACGAGCAGTACTTC.